The 20 T cell receptor beta chains given below trace back to one sample, sequenced in a study of shared clonotypes between healthy human individuals. Generated by immunoSEQ multiplex PCR, the TCRdb table keeps only in-frame clones and is missing some. The data contain 2.5 million or so clones, approximately 92% of them seen just once; the ten biggest clones take up more than 0.12%. What was sequenced was naive CD4+ T cells sorted from blood. Subset specified: CD45RA+ positively selected. These receptors came from a man in his late teens or twenties in good health.

The chain is built from TRBV5-1 and TRBJ2-7; 8 bases map to TRBD1. V was pared by 5 bases and J by 0 bases, with 10 bases of the junction left unmatched. CDR1 and CDR2 (germline): SGHRS, YFSETQ. The CDR3 totals 16 residues. The CDR3 here is CASRLAGTGPSYEQYF. In DNA, the CDR3 is TGCGCCAGCAGACTCGCCGGGACAGGACCCTCCTACGAGCAGTACTTC.

As for this clone: In the same sample, other DNA sequences code for this CDR3. V gene TRBV6-5 combines with J gene TRBJ2-5; possibly TRBD1 for D (5 bases). Looked up from germline, CDR1 is MNHEY and CDR2 is SVGAGI. The CDR3 runs 13 residues. V lost 6 bases, J lost 1 base, and 9 bases lay in between. The DNA for the CDR3 is TGTGCCAGCAGGGGGCGGTCCCAAGAGACCCAGTACTTC. Amino acids: CASRGRSQETQYF.

The gene calls are TRBV18 and TRBJ1-3; a possible D gene is TRBD1 (5 bases). CDR3 length equals 16 residues. The V gene's germline CDR1 is KGHSH and CDR2 LQKENI. V dropped 4 bases and J dropped 3 bases, with 16 bases sitting between them. The DNA for the CDR3 is TGTGCCAGCTCACGAGAGGGGACCGACTTTGGAAACACCATATATTTT. Its translation is CASSREGTDFGNTIYF.

The genes are TRBV5-5 and TRBJ2-2; 9 bases map to TRBD2. The CDR3 covers 16 residues. Germline CDR1 is SGHKS and CDR2 is YYEKEE (reference sequence). J was trimmed by 2 bases and V by 5 bases; bases with no gene match: 7. The CDR3 region has the DNA TGTGCCAGCAGAGGACTAGCGTTTGCCAACACCGGGGAGCTGTTTTTT. Translating it yields CASRGLAFANTGELFF. The full variable domain, completed using reference TRBV5-5 and TRBJ2-2, is DAGVTQSPTHLIKTRGQQVTLRCSPISGHKSVSWYQQVLGQGPQFIFQYYEKEERGRGNFPDRFSARQFPNYSSELNVNALLLGDSALYLCASRGLAFANTGELFFGEGSRLTVL.

Remarks on this clone: The identical CDR3 is also encoded by other nucleotide sequences in the sample. CDR3: CASSYSSNQPQHF. The CDR3 coding sequence is TGTGCCAGCAGTTACTCGAGCAATCAGCCCCAGCATTTT. The chain couples TRBV6-6 to TRBJ1-5; no clear D. CDR1 MNHNY and CDR2 SVGAGI come from the germline V gene (reference sequence). The CDR3 is 13 amino acids. Deletions cut 0 bases from V and 1 base from J, with 1 base between.

The chain recombines TRBV6-1 with TRBJ2-3; TRBD1 might be the D (6 bases). Trimming took off 6 bases at V and 6 bases at J, with 19 bases between the two ends. Germline loops: CDR1 MNHNS, CDR2 SASEGT. The CDR3 loop spans 15 amino acids. The CDR3 DNA reads TGTGCCAGCAGAGGACGTCTCCTGGGGGCTGATACGCAGTATTTT. Its protein is CASRGRLLGADTQYF.

The CDR3 region has the DNA TGTGCCAGCAGTCCGACCGTGGTCAATGAAAAACTGTTTTTT. Translation: CASSPTVVNEKLFF. This rearrangement joins TRBV28 to TRBJ1-4; D gene uncertain. Per germline, CDR1 MDHEN and CDR2 SYDVKM. The CDR3 spans 14 residues. Deletions cut 5 bases from V and 5 bases from J, with 12 bases between.

V is TRBV2 and J is TRBJ2-5; either TRBD1 or TRBD2 may fit D (6 bases each). Germline CDR1 and CDR2: SNHLY and FYNNEI. The CDR3 extends over 16 amino acids. The ends were cut back, 4 bases at V and 5 bases at J, with 20 bases in the middle. The CDR3 DNA reads as TGTGCCAGCAGTGGTAACCGGGGGCGGATCGGGGAGACCCAGTACTTC. The encoded protein is CASSGNRGRIGETQYF.

This clone was seen a handful of times. The chain joins TRBV27 to TRBJ1-2; maybe TRBD1 (6 bases). The CDR3 runs to 13 residues. Germline V gives CDR1 MNHEY, CDR2 SMNVEV (reference sequence). V shed 5 bases and J shed 4 bases, with 11 bases lying between them. The DNA for the CDR3 is TGTGCCAGCAGTCCCAGGGGAGCCTATGGCTACACCTTC. It is translated as CASSPRGAYGYTF.

The CDR3 reads CASVTAGANVLTF. The CDR3, as DNA: TGTGCCAGCGTTACAGCTGGGGCCAACGTCCTGACTTTC. The V and J genes are TRBV28 and TRBJ2-6; D not resolved. Germline V gene lookup returns CDR1 MDHEN and CDR2 SYDVKM. The CDR3 has 13 amino acids. Trimming stripped 8 bases from V and 2 bases from J, with 7 bases between. Full variable domain (outside the CDR3, taken from reference TRBV28 and TRBJ2-6): DVKVTQSSRYLVKRTGEKVFLECVQDMDHENMFWYRQDPGLGLRLIYFSYDVKMKEKGDIPEGYSVSREKKERFSLILESASTNQTSMYLCASVTAGANVLTFGAGSRLTVL.

The V gene is TRBV27, the J gene TRBJ2-7; 8 positions agree with TRBD1. J was trimmed by 7 bases and V by 0 bases; bases with no gene match: 8. Germline assignment: CDR1 MNHEY and CDR2 SMNVEV (reference sequence). The CDR3 has 15 amino acids. This CDR3 reads CASSLSGGQGGEQYF. CDR3 DNA sequence: TGTGCCAGCAGTTTATCGGGTGGACAGGGTGGTGAGCAGTACTTC.

This chain connects TRBV11-2 to TRBJ2-7; 12 bases match TRBD2. The CDR3 contains 14 residues. Trimming at V came to 5 bases and at J to 7 bases, leaving 6 bases not matched to a gene. CDR1 is SGHAT, CDR2 FQNNGV, per germline. For the CDR3, the DNA is TGTGCCAGCAGCCTACTAGCGGGGGGTAAGGAGCAGTACTTC. Encoded protein: CASSLLAGGKEQYF.

This clone has just a few counts. V is TRBV5-6 and J is TRBJ2-7; D is uncertain. Between the trimmed V and J ends, which lost 3 bases and 2 bases, there was a span of 9 bases. This CDR3 is built from 13 residues. The germline CDR1 and CDR2 sequences are SGHDT and YYEEEE. The CDR3: CASSSALTYEQYF. CDR3 nucleotide sequence: TGTGCCAGCAGCTCGGCCCTAACCTACGAGCAGTACTTC. Combining the CDR3 with reference TRBV5-6 and TRBJ2-7 gives the whole variable domain DAGVTQSPTHLIKTRGQQVTLRCSPKSGHDTVSWYQQALGQGPQFIFQYYEEEERQRGNFPDRFSGHQFPNYSSELNVNALLLGDSALYLCASSSALTYEQYFGPGTRLTVT.

This chain joins TRBV10-3 and TRBJ2-7, with D perhaps matching TRBD1 (6 bases). CDR3 length: 13 residues. Germline V CDR1 and CDR2: ENHRY, SYGVKD. V was trimmed by 2 bases and J by 6 bases, leaving 11 bases between them. The CDR3 region is CAISEAGAGEQYF. The CDR3 coding sequence is TGTGCCATCAGTGAGGCAGGGGCGGGCGAGCAGTACTTC.

V gene TRBV11-2 combines with J gene TRBJ2-3; 7 bases line up with TRBD2. Looked up from germline, CDR1 is SGHAT and CDR2 is FQNNGV. Unmatched junction bases numbered 16, after V lost 3 bases and J lost 4 bases. This CDR3 spans 18 amino acids. This chain's CDR3 is CASSFALGMAGEADTQYF. CDR3 coding DNA: TGTGCCAGCAGCTTCGCTCTCGGTATGGCGGGAGAGGCAGATACGCAGTATTTT.

CDR3 protein: CASSLVQLETEAFF. The DNA for the CDR3 is TGTGCCAGCAGCTTAGTACAGTTGGAAACTGAAGCTTTCTTT. The V call is TRBV7-9, the J call TRBJ1-1; no clear D. This CDR3 region has 14 residues. Between the trimmed V and J ends, which lost 1 base and 5 bases, there was a span of 11 bases. Looked up from germline, CDR1 is SEHNR and CDR2 is FQNEAQ (reference sequence). Full variable domain (outside the CDR3, taken from reference TRBV7-9 and TRBJ1-1): DTGVSQNPRHKITKRGQNVTFRCDPISEHNRLYWYRQTLGQGPEFLTYFQNEAQLEKSRLLSDRFSAERPKGSFSTLEIQRTEQGDSAMYLCASSLVQLETEAFFGQGTRLTVV.

CDR3 nucleotide sequence: TGTGCCACCCTACCCGGGACAGGATTAGCCCACGAGCAGTACTTC. Translation: CATLPGTGLAHEQYF. The rearrangement uses TRBV2 and TRBJ2-7, with 8 positions matching TRBD1. V gave up 10 bases and J gave up 5 bases; unmatched junction bases: 16. The germline CDR1 and CDR2 sequences are SNHLY and FYNNEI. The CDR3 has 15 amino acids.

The chain joins TRBV6-5 to TRBJ2-7; D is undetermined. Germline CDR1 is MNHEY and CDR2 is SVGAGI. V was shortened by 6 bases and J by 3 bases, with 12 bases between the two germline ends. This CDR3 region has 13 residues. The CDR3 DNA reads as TGTGCCAGCAGAAAAGCCACAGTCTACGAGCAGTACTTC. This gives the protein CASRKATVYEQYF.

Turning to this clone: Other DNA sequences within the sample encode an identical CDR3. This rearrangement joins TRBV30 to TRBJ1-2; TRBD1 matches at 7 bases. Germline V gives CDR1 GTSNPN, CDR2 SVGIG (reference sequence). V shed 1 base and J 7 bases; nucleotides not matched to a gene: 3. This CDR3 spans 12 amino acids. The CDR3 DNA reads TGTGCCTGGAGTGGGACAGGAGGTGGCTACACCTTC. This gives the protein CAWSGTGGGYTF.

The genes are TRBV19 and TRBJ1-2; TRBD1 aligns across 10 bases. CDR1 is LNHDA and CDR2 is SQIVND in the germline V gene (reference sequence). The CDR3 is made up of 14 amino acids. V trimming: 7 bases; J trimming: 8 bases; junction bases outside the gene matches: 10. CDR3 bases: TGTGCCAGTACCTTGGGACAGGGGAGCTCGGGCTACACCTTC. Protein sequence: CASTLGQGSSGYTF.